This entry describes one TCR beta chain. A second PCR, run for about 7 to 11 cycles, used a sample-barcoded 5' primer plus a J-beta primer mix. Each CDR3 protein gets one entry after TCRdb re-called the 5' RACE reads with MiXCR. Counted here are over a million distinct CDR3 sequences, more than 40% occurring once; the ten biggest clones make up under 20%. The source of the sample is a study of blood T cells in healthy people across ages. The CDR3 sequence is 16 residues long. Per the germline V gene, CDR1 is LGHNA and CDR2 is YSLEER. Deletions cut 4 bases from V and 5 bases from J, with 19 bases between.

The sequence came from a woman aged 60-75 years in good health. Sequenced sample: blood. The V and J genes are TRBV4-3 and TRBJ2-3, with D maybe TRBD1 (7 bases). Here the CDR3 DNA reads TGCGCCAGCAGCCCCATGGTCGGCAGGGGGGAAGATACGCAGTATTTT. Amino acids: CASSPMVGRGEDTQYF.